A single sample gave rise to the 16 T cell receptor beta chains below, sequenced in a study of T cell responses to AZD1222 COVID-19 vaccine. The protocol was immunoSEQ multiplex PCR, while the TCRdb copy is restricted to in-frame clones and leaves out a portion. In the table there are around 81,000 clones, 65% to 85% of which are singletons. The material was peripheral blood, obtained on day 0 of AZD1222 vaccination. These receptors came from an adult in good health.

This rearrangement joins TRBV11-2 to TRBJ2-7; 11 nucleotides match TRBD1. Per the germline V gene, CDR1 is SGHAT and CDR2 is FQNNGV. The V gene end was trimmed by 3 bases and the J gene end by 2 bases; junction bases not matched to a gene: 12. This CDR3 comprises 18 residues. CDR3 residues: CASSLSRTGGSRAYEQYF. The CDR3, as DNA: TGTGCCAGCAGCTTGTCGAGGACAGGGGGCTCTCGAGCCTACGAGCAGTACTTC.

The chain couples TRBV7-9 to TRBJ2-6; TRBD1 is a possible D gene (6 bases). V was pared by 5 bases and J by 0 bases, with 20 bases between. Germline values: CDR1 SEHNR, CDR2 FQNEAQ (reference sequence). The CDR3 length is 19 residues. The CDR3 here is CASSTTLGTSRSGANVLTF. CDR3 in DNA: TGTGCCAGCAGCACTACCCTCGGGACATCCCGCTCTGGGGCCAACGTCCTGACTTTC.

The chain is built from TRBV7-9 and TRBJ2-5; D call uncertain. The CDR3 runs to 14 residues. V shed 4 bases and J shed 1 base, with 10 bases lying between them. The germline CDR1 and CDR2 sequences are SEHNR and FQNEAQ (reference sequence). The CDR3 is CASSYIGVQETQYF. The DNA for the CDR3 is TGTGCCAGCAGCTACATTGGGGTCCAAGAGACCCAGTACTTC. Filled out from reference TRBV7-9 and TRBJ2-5, the complete variable domain reads DTGVSQNPRHKITKRGQNVTFRCDPISEHNRLYWYRQTLGQGPEFLTYFQNEAQLEKSRLLSDRFSAERPKGSFSTLEIQRTEQGDSAMYLCASSYIGVQETQYFGPGTRLLVL.

The chain joins TRBV7-9 to TRBJ2-2; 10 bases map to TRBD2. This CDR3 is built from 17 residues. J was trimmed by 2 bases and V by 5 bases; bases with no gene match: 8. Germline V CDR1 and CDR2: SEHNR, FQNEAQ (reference sequence). CDR3 nucleotides: TGTGCCAGCAGCCAAAGTAGCGGGAGGATTAACACCGGGGAGCTGTTTTTT. It encodes CASSQSSGRINTGELFF.

The rearrangement links TRBV9 to TRBJ2-2; TRBD2 might be the D (6 bases). With 0 bases removed from V and 4 bases from J, the gap between germline ends came to 10 bases. Germline values: CDR1 SGDLS, CDR2 YYNGEE. This CDR3 comprises 15 residues. CDR3 amino acids: CASSVVAGPTGELFF. In DNA, the CDR3 is TGTGCCAGCAGCGTAGTTGCGGGACCCACCGGGGAGCTGTTTTTT.

CDR3 in DNA: TGTGCCAGCAGCTTGGCTAGGAACGAGCAGTACTTC. It specifies CASSLARNEQYF. V and J are TRBV5-6 and TRBJ2-7, with D unclear. Germline V gene data show CDR1 as SGHDT and CDR2 as YYEEEE. V dropped 0 bases and J dropped 5 bases, with 6 bases sitting between them. The CDR3 runs 12 residues.

This clone showed up just a few times. This chain joins TRBV19 and TRBJ2-5; D possibly corresponds to TRBD1 (6 bases). This CDR3 spans 14 amino acids. The V gene's germline CDR1 is LNHDA and CDR2 SQIVND (reference sequence). V gave up 6 bases and J gave up 1 base, with 12 bases separating them. The CDR3: CASSQRGGQETQYF. Written as DNA, the CDR3 is TGTGCCAGTAGCCAGAGAGGGGGCCAAGAGACCCAGTACTTC.

This clone was observed a handful of times. The chain couples TRBV4-1 to TRBJ2-7; 8 nucleotides align to TRBD1. The CDR3 has 14 residues. The V segment lost 3 bases and the J segment 5 bases; nucleotides outside the gene matches: 6. Per the germline V gene, CDR1 is MGHRA and CDR2 is YSYEKL. The CDR3 is CASSQRTGTHEQYF. CDR3 DNA: TGCGCCAGCAGCCAGCGGACAGGGACCCACGAGCAGTACTTC.

The chain joins TRBV6-1 to TRBJ2-2; 8 bases match TRBD2. The CDR3 loop spans 16 amino acids. Germline CDR1 MNHNS, CDR2 SASEGT. Trimming cost V 4 bases and J 0 bases; bases outside gene matches: 4. The DNA of the CDR3 is TGTGCCAGCAGTGTGTTAGCGGGAACGAACACCGGGGAGCTGTTTTTT. Translating it yields CASSVLAGTNTGELFF.

V gene TRBV3-1 (or the pseudogene TRBV3-2) combines with J gene TRBJ1-1; D ambiguous. CDR1 is LGHDT and CDR2 is YNNKEL in the germline V gene (reference sequence). Trimming took 1 base from V and 2 from J, leaving 5 bases between them. The CDR3 has 13 amino acids. CDR3 region: CASSQGSNTEAFF. As DNA, the CDR3 is TGTGCCAGCAGCCAAGGGAGTAACACTGAAGCTTTCTTT.

The rearrangement uses TRBV2 and TRBJ2-7; D is uncertain. CDR3 size: 14 residues. In germline, CDR1 is SNHLY, CDR2 FYNNEI. V lost 9 bases, J lost 0 bases, and 15 bases lay in between. The CDR3 sequence: CASQRGYSSYEQYF. CDR3 DNA sequence: TGTGCCAGTCAAAGAGGATACAGCTCCTACGAGCAGTACTTC.

V gene TRBV29-1 combines with J gene TRBJ2-7; D not certain. Per germline, CDR1 SQVTM and CDR2 ANQGSEA. CDR3 size: 13 residues. The ends were cut back, 2 bases at V and 5 bases at J, with 13 bases in the middle. CDR3: CSVEKGPSDEQYF. CDR3 nucleotide sequence: TGCAGCGTTGAAAAAGGGCCGAGCGACGAGCAGTACTTC.

The chain is built from TRBV11-2 and TRBJ1-1, with 7 bases identical to TRBD1. CDR3 length equals 16 residues. Germline assignment: CDR1 SGHAT and CDR2 FQNNGV. With V trimmed by 5 bases and J by 8 bases, 17 bases remained unmatched. CDR3 in DNA: TGTGCCAGCAGCCCCACCCGCGGGAAGAAGGGGGCCGAAGCTTTCTTT. This gives the protein CASSPTRGKKGAEAFF.

The chain uses TRBV5-1 and TRBJ2-1; a possible D gene is TRBD2 (7 bases). Deletions cut 0 bases from V and 7 bases from J, with 14 bases between. This CDR3 comprises 15 residues. The germline V gene encodes CDR1 SGHRS and CDR2 YFSETQ. The CDR3 spells CASSLVAGAVNEQFF. For the CDR3, the DNA is TGCGCCAGCAGCTTGGTTGCGGGGGCTGTGAATGAGCAGTTCTTC.

V is TRBV6-5 and J is TRBJ2-1; D gene unclear. Per germline, CDR1 MNHEY and CDR2 SVGAGI. The CDR3 length is 14 residues. Trimming took off 5 bases at V and 8 bases at J, with 16 bases between the two ends. CDR3 in amino acids: CASSPLLSGYEQFF. For the CDR3, the DNA is TGTGCCAGCAGTCCCCTCCTCTCTGGGTATGAGCAGTTCTTC.

On this clone itself: A much larger clone is a single base away; this may be a read error. The J gene is TRBJ1-1, the V gene TRBV18, with D possibly matching TRBD1 (5 bases). The CDR3 runs 13 residues. V was clipped by 2 bases and J by 4 bases, with 8 bases between them. The germline CDR1 and CDR2 sequences are KGHSH and LQKENI. The CDR3 DNA follows: TGTGCCAGCTCACCAGGGAGGGGCACTGAAGCTTTCTTT. Amino acid sequence: CASSPGRGTEAFF.